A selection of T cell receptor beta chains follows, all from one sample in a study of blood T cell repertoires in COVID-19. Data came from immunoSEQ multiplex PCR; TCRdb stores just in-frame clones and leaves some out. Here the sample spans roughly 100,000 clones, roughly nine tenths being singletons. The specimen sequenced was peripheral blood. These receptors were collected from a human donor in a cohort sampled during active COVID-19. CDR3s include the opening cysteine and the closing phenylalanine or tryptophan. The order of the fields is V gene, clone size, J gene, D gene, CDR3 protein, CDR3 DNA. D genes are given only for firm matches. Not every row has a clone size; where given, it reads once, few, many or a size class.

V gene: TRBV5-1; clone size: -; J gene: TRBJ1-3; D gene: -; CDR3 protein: CASSPTTAGNTIYF; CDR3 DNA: TGCGCCAGCAGCCCCACCACGGCTGGAAACACCATATATTTT
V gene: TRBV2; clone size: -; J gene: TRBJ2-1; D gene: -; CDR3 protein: CASSDRPRVGEQFF; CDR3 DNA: TGTGCCAGCAGTGATAGACCGAGGGTTGGTGAGCAGTTCTTC
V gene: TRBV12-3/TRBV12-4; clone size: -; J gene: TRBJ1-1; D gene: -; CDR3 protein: CASSSVGRSFF; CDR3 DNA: TGTGCCAGCAGTAGCGTTGGAAGATCTTTCTTT
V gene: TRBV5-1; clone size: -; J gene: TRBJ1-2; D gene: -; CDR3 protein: CASSWDTSNYGYTF; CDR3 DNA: TGCGCCAGCAGTTGGGACACCTCTAACTATGGCTACACCTTC
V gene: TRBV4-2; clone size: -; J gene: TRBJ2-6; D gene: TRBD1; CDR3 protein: CASSYRDRGPFIAGANVLTF; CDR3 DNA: TGTGCCAGCAGCTACCGGGACAGGGGGCCTTTCATCGCCGGGGCCAACGTCCTGACTTTC
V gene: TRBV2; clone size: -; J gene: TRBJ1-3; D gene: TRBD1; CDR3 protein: CASRDRGTGNTIYF; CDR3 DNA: TGTGCCAGCAGGGACAGGGGGACCGGAAACACCATATATTTT
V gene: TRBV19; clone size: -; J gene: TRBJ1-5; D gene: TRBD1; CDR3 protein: CASSITGTGVGQPQHF; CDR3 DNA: TGTGCCAGTAGTATAACTGGGACAGGGGTGGGCCAGCCCCAGCATTTT
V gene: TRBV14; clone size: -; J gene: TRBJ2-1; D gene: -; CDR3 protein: CASSQDSPRAHEQFF; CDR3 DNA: TGTGCCAGCAGCCAAGATTCCCCCAGGGCTCATGAGCAGTTCTTC
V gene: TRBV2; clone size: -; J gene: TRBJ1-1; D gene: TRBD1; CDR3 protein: CASSAGGAGTEAFF; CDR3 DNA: TGTGCCAGCAGCGCAGGGGGCGCTGGGACTGAAGCTTTCTTT
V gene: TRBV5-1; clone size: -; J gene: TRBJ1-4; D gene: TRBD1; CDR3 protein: CASSGTGDPNEKLFF; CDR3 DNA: TGCGCCAGCAGCGGGACAGGGGACCCTAATGAAAAACTGTTTTTT
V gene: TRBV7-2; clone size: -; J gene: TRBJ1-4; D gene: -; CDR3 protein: CASSSTPASEKLFF; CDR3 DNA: TGTGCCAGCAGCTCCACCCCCGCCAGTGAAAAACTGTTTTTT
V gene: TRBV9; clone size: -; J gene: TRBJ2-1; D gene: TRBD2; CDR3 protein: CASSVELAAYNEQFF; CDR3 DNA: TGTGCCAGCAGCGTAGAACTAGCGGCCTACAATGAGCAGTTCTTC
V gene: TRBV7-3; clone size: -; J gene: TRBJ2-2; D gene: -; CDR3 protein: CASSLMAGVAGELFF; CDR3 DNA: TGTGCCAGCAGCTTAATGGCCGGGGTAGCCGGGGAGCTGTTTTTT
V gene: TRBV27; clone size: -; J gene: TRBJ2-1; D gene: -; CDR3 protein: CASKSGNEQFF; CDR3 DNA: TGTGCCAGCAAGTCGGGCAATGAGCAGTTCTTC
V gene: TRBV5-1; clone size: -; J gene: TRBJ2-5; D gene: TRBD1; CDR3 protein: CASSLSGQGRETQYF; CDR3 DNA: TGCGCCAGCAGCTTATCCGGACAGGGGCGGGAGACCCAGTACTTC
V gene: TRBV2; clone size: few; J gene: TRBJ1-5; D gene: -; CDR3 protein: CASRNRDHSNQPQHF; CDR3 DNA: TGTGCCAGCAGGAACAGAGATCATAGCAATCAGCCCCAGCATTTT
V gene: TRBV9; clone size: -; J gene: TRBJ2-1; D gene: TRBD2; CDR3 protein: CASSNSGRNRGEQFF; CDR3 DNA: TGTGCCAGCAGCAACAGCGGGAGGAATAGGGGTGAGCAGTTCTTC
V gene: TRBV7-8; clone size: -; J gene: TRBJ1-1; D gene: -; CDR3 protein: CASSLASTYEAFF; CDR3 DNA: TGTGCCAGCAGCTTAGCTAGTACGTATGAAGCTTTCTTT
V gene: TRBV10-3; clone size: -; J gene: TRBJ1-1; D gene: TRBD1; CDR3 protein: CAIKNYRTGGNTEAFF; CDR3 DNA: TGTGCCATCAAAAACTATAGGACAGGAGGGAACACTGAAGCTTTCTTT
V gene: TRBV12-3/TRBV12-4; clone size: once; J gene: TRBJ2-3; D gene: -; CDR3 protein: CASSLGGVTQYF; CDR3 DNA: TGTGCCAGCAGCCTAGGGGGGGTTACGCAGTATTTT
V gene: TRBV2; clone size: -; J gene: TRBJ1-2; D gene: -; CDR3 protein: CASGTLSNYGYTF; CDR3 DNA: TGTGCCAGCGGGACACTCTCTAACTATGGCTACACCTTC
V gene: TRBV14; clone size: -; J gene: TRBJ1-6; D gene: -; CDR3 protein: CASSQGARASSYNSPLHF; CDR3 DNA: TGTGCCAGCAGCCAAGGGGCCAGGGCGAGCTCCTATAATTCACCCCTCCACTTT
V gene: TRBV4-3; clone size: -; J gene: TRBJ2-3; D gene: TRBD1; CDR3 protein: CASSQELAGGGTDTQYF; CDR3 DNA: TGCGCCAGCAGCCAAGAGCTGGCAGGGGGAGGCACAGATACGCAGTATTTT
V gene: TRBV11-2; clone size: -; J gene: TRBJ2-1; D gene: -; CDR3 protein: CASSLERYYNEQFF; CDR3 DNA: TGTGCCAGCAGCTTAGAGAGATACTACAATGAGCAGTTCTTC
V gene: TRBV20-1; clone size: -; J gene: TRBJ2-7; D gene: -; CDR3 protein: CSAASGHEQYF; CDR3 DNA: TGCAGTGCCGCAAGCGGGCACGAGCAGTACTTC
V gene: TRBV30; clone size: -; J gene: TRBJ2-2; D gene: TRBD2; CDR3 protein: CAWGLAGSTGELFF; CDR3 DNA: TGTGCCTGGGGACTAGCGGGGAGCACCGGGGAGCTGTTTTTT
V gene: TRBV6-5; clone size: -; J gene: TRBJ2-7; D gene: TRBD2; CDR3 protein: CASRLTSGFSYEQYF; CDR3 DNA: TGTGCCAGCAGACTAACTAGCGGATTCTCCTACGAGCAGTACTTC
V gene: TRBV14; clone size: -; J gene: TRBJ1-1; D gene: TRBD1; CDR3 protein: CASSQGRDRGWVTEAFF; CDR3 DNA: TGTGCCAGCAGCCAAGGGAGGGACAGAGGGTGGGTCACTGAAGCTTTCTTT
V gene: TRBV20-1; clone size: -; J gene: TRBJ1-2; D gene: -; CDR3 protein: CSAAGRVNTF; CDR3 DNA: TGCAGTGCTGCGGGGCGAGTGAACACCTTC
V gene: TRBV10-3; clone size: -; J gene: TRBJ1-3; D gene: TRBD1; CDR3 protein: CAISGGQESGNTIYF; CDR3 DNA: TGTGCCATCAGTGGGGGACAGGAATCTGGAAACACCATATATTTT
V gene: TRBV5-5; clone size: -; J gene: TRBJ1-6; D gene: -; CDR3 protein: CASRRGSSSYNSPLHF; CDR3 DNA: TGTGCCAGCAGAAGGGGTTCGAGCTCCTATAATTCACCCCTCCACTTT
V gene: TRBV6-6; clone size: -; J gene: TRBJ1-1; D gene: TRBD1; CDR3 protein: CASSPTGAMNTEAFF; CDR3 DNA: TGTGCCAGCAGTCCGACAGGGGCAATGAACACTGAAGCTTTCTTT
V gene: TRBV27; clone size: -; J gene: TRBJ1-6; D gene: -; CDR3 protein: CASSLFAGGSPLHF; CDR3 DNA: TGTGCCAGCAGTTTATTCGCTGGGGGCTCACCCCTCCACTTT
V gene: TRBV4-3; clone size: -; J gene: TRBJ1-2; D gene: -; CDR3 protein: CASSPSSSRPALYGYTF; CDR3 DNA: TGCGCCAGCAGCCCCTCTAGTAGTCGTCCCGCGCTATATGGCTACACCTTC
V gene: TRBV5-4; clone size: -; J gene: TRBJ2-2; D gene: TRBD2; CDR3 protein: CASSLGTSATGELFF; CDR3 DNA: TGTGCCAGCAGCTTAGGGACTAGCGCCACCGGGGAGCTGTTTTTT
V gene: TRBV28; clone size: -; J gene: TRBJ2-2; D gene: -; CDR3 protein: CASSQSRGPGELFF; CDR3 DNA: TGTGCCAGCAGCCAGAGTAGGGGTCCCGGGGAGCTGTTTTTT
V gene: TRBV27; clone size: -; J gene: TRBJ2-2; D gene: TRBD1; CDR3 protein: CASSRRQGHGELFF; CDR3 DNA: TGTGCCAGCAGTAGACGACAGGGTCACGGGGAGCTGTTTTTT
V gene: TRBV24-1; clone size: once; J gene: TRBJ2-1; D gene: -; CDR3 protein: CATSDPSPGDGNEQFF; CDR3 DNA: TGTGCCACCAGTGATCCGAGTCCGGGGGATGGGAATGAGCAGTTCTTC
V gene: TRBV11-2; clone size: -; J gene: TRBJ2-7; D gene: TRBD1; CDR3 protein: CASSSTGGLYEQYF; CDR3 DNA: TGTGCCAGCAGCTCGACAGGGGGGCTATACGAGCAGTACTTC
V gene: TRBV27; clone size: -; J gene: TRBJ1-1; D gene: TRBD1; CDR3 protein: CASSFYQGGKKTEAFF; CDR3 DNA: TGTGCCAGCAGTTTTTATCAGGGGGGCAAAAAAACTGAAGCTTTCTTT
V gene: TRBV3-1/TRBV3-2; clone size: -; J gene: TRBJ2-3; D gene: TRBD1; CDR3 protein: CASSQAQTGGRKDTQYF; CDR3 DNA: TGTGCCAGCAGCCAAGCCCAGACAGGGGGCCGCAAGGATACGCAGTATTTT
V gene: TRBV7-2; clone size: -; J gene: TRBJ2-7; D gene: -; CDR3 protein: CASSLGATRYEQYF; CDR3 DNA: TGTGCCAGCAGCCTGGGGGCTACTCGCTACGAGCAGTACTTC
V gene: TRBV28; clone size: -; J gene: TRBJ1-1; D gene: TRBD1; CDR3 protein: CASSLSGGTEAFF; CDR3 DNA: TGTGCCAGCAGTTTATCAGGGGGCACTGAAGCTTTCTTT
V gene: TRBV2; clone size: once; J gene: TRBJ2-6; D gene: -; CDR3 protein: CASAQGKGSGANVLTF; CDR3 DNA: TGTGCCAGTGCGCAGGGGAAAGGCTCTGGGGCCAACGTCCTGACTTTC
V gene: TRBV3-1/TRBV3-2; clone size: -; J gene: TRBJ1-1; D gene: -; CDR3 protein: CASSHDRQTWTNTEAFF; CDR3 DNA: TGTGCCAGCAGCCACGACAGGCAAACCTGGACGAACACTGAAGCTTTCTTT
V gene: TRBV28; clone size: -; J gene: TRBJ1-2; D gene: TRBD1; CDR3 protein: CASSSDRRSRGYTF; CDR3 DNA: TGTGCCAGCTCCTCGGACAGGAGGTCTCGGGGCTACACCTTC
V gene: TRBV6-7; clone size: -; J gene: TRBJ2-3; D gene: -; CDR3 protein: CASRGEDFTDTQYF; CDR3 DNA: TGTGCCAGCCGAGGGGAGGACTTCACAGATACGCAGTATTTT
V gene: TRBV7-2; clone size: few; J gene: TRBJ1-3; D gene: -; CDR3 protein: CASSFGQGGRNTIYF; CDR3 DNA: TGTGCCAGCAGCTTTGGTCAGGGTGGGAGAAACACCATATATTTT
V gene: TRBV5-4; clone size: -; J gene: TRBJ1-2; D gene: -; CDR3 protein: CASSLASRGADYGYTF; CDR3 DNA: TGTGCCAGCAGCTTGGCTTCCCGGGGGGCTGACTATGGCTACACCTTC
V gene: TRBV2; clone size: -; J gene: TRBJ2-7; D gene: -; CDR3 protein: CASSPSDSYEQYF; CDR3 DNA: TGTGCCAGCAGTCCCTCAGACAGCTACGAGCAGTACTTC
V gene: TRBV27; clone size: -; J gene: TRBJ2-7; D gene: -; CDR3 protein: CASSRFQGPYEQYF; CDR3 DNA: TGTGCCAGCAGCCGTTTCCAGGGCCCCTACGAGCAGTACTTC
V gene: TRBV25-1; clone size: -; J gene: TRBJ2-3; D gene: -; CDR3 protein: CASIPRSTGTDTQYF; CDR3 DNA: TGTGCCAGCATCCCGCGTAGTACAGGCACAGATACGCAGTATTTT
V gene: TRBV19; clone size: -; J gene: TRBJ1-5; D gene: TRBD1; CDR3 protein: CASSTDREGEQPQHF; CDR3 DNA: TGTGCCAGTAGCACGGACAGGGAAGGAGAACAGCCCCAGCATTTT
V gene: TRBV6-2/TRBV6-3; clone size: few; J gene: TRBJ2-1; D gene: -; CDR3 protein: CASSYSEEHEQFF; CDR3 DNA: TGTGCCAGCAGTTACTCGGAGGAACATGAGCAGTTCTTC
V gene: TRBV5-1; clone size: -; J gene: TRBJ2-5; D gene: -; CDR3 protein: CASSLAPSQGEETQYF; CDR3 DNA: TGCGCCAGCAGCTTGGCCCCGAGTCAGGGTGAAGAGACCCAGTACTTC
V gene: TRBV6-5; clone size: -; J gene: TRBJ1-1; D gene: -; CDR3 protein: CASRGGVGGSTEAFF; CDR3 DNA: TGTGCCAGCAGGGGGGGGGTAGGAGGGAGCACTGAAGCTTTCTTT
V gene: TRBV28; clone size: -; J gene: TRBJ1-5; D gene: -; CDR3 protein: CASSFQEVSNQPQHF; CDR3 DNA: TGTGCCAGCAGCTTCCAGGAGGTGAGCAATCAGCCCCAGCATTTT